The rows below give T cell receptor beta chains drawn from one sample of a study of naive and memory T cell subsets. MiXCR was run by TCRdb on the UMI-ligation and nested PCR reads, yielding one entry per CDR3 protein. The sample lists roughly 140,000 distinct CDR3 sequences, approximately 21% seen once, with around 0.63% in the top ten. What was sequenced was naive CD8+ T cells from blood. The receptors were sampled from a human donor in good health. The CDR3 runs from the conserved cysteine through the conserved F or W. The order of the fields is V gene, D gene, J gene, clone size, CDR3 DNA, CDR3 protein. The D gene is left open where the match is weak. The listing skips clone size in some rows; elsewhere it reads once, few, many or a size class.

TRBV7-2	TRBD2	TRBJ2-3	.	TGTGCCAGCAGCTTATCCCGACTAGCGGGAGGGTTCACAGATACGCAGTATTTT	CASSLSRLAGGFTDTQYF
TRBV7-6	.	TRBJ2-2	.	TGTGCCAGCAGCCCCAGGCGGGATGGGTACGGGGAGCTGTTTTTT	CASSPRRDGYGELFF
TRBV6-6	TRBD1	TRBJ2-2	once	TGTGCCAGCAGTTACTGGATCAGGGACAGGACGAACACCGGGGAGCTGTTTTTT	CASSYWIRDRTNTGELFF
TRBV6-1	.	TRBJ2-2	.	TGTGCCAGCGAGTCGAACACCGGGGAGCTGTTTTTT	CASESNTGELFF
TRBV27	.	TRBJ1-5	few	TGTGCCAGCGCCCCCCGGGAGGGGAGCAATCAGCCCCAGCATTTT	CASAPREGSNQPQHF
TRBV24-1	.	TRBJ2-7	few	TGTGCCACCAGTGATTGGAGGGCGGTATCCTACGAGCAGTACTTC	CATSDWRAVSYEQYF
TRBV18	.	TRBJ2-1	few	TGTGCCAGCTCACCAGGTCAGTTGGCCTACAATGAGCAGTTCTTC	CASSPGQLAYNEQFF
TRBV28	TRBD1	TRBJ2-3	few	TGTGCCAGCAGTTTAAGGGGGCCGCATAGCACAGATACGCAGTATTTT	CASSLRGPHSTDTQYF
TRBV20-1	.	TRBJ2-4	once	TGCAGTGCTAGAGGGGGTGATTCGCATTTTCAGTACTTC	CSARGGDSHFQYF
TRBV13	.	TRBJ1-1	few	TGTGCCAGCAGCTTAGGGCTTCCGAACACTGAAGCTTTCTTT	CASSLGLPNTEAFF
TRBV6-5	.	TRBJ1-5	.	TGTGCCAGCGGAGGGGGGACCAATCAGCCCCAGCATTTT	CASGGGTNQPQHF
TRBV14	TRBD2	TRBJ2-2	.	TGTGCCAGCAGCCAAGGTCTCTCGGGAGGGCTGAACACCGGGGAGCTGTTTTTT	CASSQGLSGGLNTGELFF
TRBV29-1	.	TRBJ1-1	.	TGCAGCGTTGAGGGGGGGGTCCCTGAAGCTTTCTTT	CSVEGGVPEAFF